This TCR beta chain was obtained from a study of cytomegalovirus exposure and HLA in healthy donors. Whole-study findings and limits: The listing of 150 to 200 TCR beta chains classed them as cytomegalovirus-associated.

Produced via immunoSEQ multiplex PCR; TCRdb's table is partial and in-frame only. The sample has approximately 160,000 clones; roughly 83% are singletons. Turning to this clone: Its antigen is undetermined.

Germline trimming cut 6 bases from V and 5 bases from J; bases unmatched to any gene: 3. The CDR3 runs 13 residues. The germline V gene has CDR1 LNHDA and CDR2 SQIVND (reference sequence). The validation cohort, a group of more than 100 subjects, included the donors and was separate from the roughly 670-subject first cohort. The chain couples TRBV19 to TRBJ2-2; TRBD2 matches at 7 bases. The sequence was collected from a man aged 25 to 45 in good health and CMV-seropositive. Sequenced: PBMCs. The CDR3 DNA reads as TGTGCCAGTAGCCTCGGGGGGACCGGGGAGCTGTTTTTT. Amino acids: CASSLGGTGELFF. The full variable domain, its missing parts supplied by reference TRBV19 and TRBJ2-2, is DGGITQSPKYLFRKEGQNVTLSCEQNLNHDAMYWYRQDPGQGLRLIYYSQIVNDFQKGDIAEGYSVSREKKESFPLTVTSAQKNPTAFYLCASSLGGTGELFFGEGSRLTVL.